This TCR beta chain was observed in a study of shared clonotypes between healthy human individuals. On the study more broadly: CD4 naive and CD4 memory each took three plates per donor, while CD8 naive took two and CD8 memory one. Study-level results: The study found roughly 5% of naive CD4 clonotypes shared across a handful of donors. Non-shared clonotypes displayed generation probabilities falling below those of clonotypes present in all four donors.

The length of the CDR3 is 15 residues. CDR1 and CDR2 (germline): MNHEY, SVGAGI. Deletions cut 4 bases from V and 4 bases from J, with 16 bases between. This table comes from immunoSEQ multiplex PCR, and its TCRdb copy is limited to in-frame clones, with some not included. The sample has roughly 2.5 million clones; approximately 94% are singletons. As to this clone: The antigen is undetermined.

The donor population consisted of healthy HIV-negative adults with no recent acute infections or vaccinations. The chain uses TRBV6-5 and TRBJ1-2, with TRBD1 as a possible D gene (5 bases). The sample consisted of naive CD4+ T cells sorted from blood. Subset specified: CD45RA+ positively selected. This TCR was sampled from a man in his late teens or twenties in good health. CDR3 coding DNA: TGTGCCAGCAGTTCCGCCAGGGAGGGGATCTATGGCTACACCTTC. Its translation is CASSSAREGIYGYTF.